What follows are 21 T cell receptor beta chains derived from one specimen sequenced in a study of T cell responses to AZD1222 COVID-19 vaccine. The repertoire was sequenced with immunoSEQ multiplex PCR; TCRdb's copy has only in-frame clones and lacks some. Of around 180,000 clones in the sample, about 86% were seen once. Sequenced here: peripheral blood, sampled on day 0 of AZD1222 vaccination. The receptors originated from an adult in good health.

The J gene is TRBJ2-1, the V gene TRBV18; a weak D match, TRBD2 (6 bases). Trimming removed 6 bases at V and 5 bases at J, with 17 bases between. The CDR3 contains 15 residues. Germline loops: CDR1 KGHSH, CDR2 LQKENI. Here the CDR3 reads CASSPEGGRNNEQFF. DNA of the CDR3: TGTGCCAGCTCCCCCGAAGGAGGGCGCAACAATGAGCAGTTCTTC.

The chain carries TRBV27 and TRBJ1-1, with no clear D. Germline CDR1 and CDR2: MNHEY and SMNVEV (reference sequence). The CDR3 consists of 14 residues. The ends were cut back, 0 bases at V and 1 base at J, with 6 bases in the middle. This chain's CDR3 is CASSLSPGNTEAFF. CDR3 DNA sequence: TGTGCCAGCAGTTTATCTCCGGGGAACACTGAAGCTTTCTTT.

This clone was observed once. This chain connects TRBV19 to TRBJ2-2, with TRBD2 matching 7 bases. Germline V gene lookup returns CDR1 LNHDA and CDR2 SQIVND (reference sequence). The junction had 11 bases not matched to a gene; V was cut back by 7 bases and J by 3 bases. This CDR3 is 16 amino acids long. The chain's CDR3 is CASTARTGGDTGELFF. The CDR3, as DNA: TGTGCCAGTACAGCAAGGACGGGGGGAGACACCGGGGAGCTGTTTTTT.

The gene calls are TRBV12-5 and TRBJ1-2; D unclear. CDR3 length equals 12 residues. Germline values: CDR1 LGHNT, CDR2 FRNRAP. Trimming left V 6 bases short and J 5 bases short, with 10 bases between. This chain's CDR3 is CASGGGVYGYTF. The DNA of the CDR3 is TGTGCTAGTGGCGGCGGAGTTTATGGCTACACCTTC.

The CDR3 spells CASSRGGDTQYF. The CDR3 nucleotides are TGTGCCAGCTCGCGGGGGGGAGATACGCAGTATTTT. V usage is TRBV18 and J usage is TRBJ2-3; 9 bases fit TRBD2. This CDR3 is 12 amino acids long. J gave up 5 bases and V 6 bases, and 0 bases lay outside the gene matches. The germline gives CDR1 KGHSH, CDR2 LQKENI.

V usage is TRBV28 and J usage is TRBJ2-1, with D perhaps matching TRBD1 or TRBD2 (5 bases each). Trimming took off 8 bases at V and 0 bases at J, with 17 bases between the two ends. Germline CDR1 reads MDHEN; CDR2 reads SYDVKM. The CDR3 consists of 16 residues. As DNA, the CDR3 is TGTGCCAGCGGACTCCGGGACGCCCTCTCCTACAATGAGCAGTTCTTC. It translates to CASGLRDALSYNEQFF.

V gene TRBV6-5 combines with J gene TRBJ2-7; D might be TRBD1 (5 bases). The CDR3 length is 15 residues. Germline assignment: CDR1 MNHEY and CDR2 SVGAGI. The germline V and J ends were trimmed by 5 bases and 6 bases, with 20 bases remaining between them. CDR3 nucleotides: TGTGCCAGCAGTAGACAGCACCAGGCCGCTCCCGAGCAGTACTTC. The encoded protein is CASSRQHQAAPEQYF.

This clone was counted once. The genes are TRBV7-6 and TRBJ2-1, with 7 bases identical to TRBD2. CDR3 length: 15 residues. The germline V gene has CDR1 SGHVS and CDR2 FNYEAQ. V lost 1 base and J lost 5; bases outside the gene matches: 5. The CDR3 loop is CASSLVRGRDNEQFF. CDR3 nucleotides: TGTGCCAGCAGCTTAGTGCGGGGGAGAGACAATGAGCAGTTCTTC.

The rearrangement joins TRBV6-2 or TRBV6-3 to TRBJ1-2; unclear D gene. The V end lost 5 bases, the J end lost 4 bases, and 11 bases lay between the germline ends. This CDR3 region has 13 residues. Germline CDR1 reads MNHEY; CDR2 reads SVGEGT. The CDR3 DNA sequence: TGTGCCAGCAGTCCCCAGATTCCCTATGGCTACACCTTC. This translates into CASSPQIPYGYTF.

The chain recombines TRBV18 with TRBJ2-1, with 10 bases that match TRBD1. Germline-derived CDR1 and CDR2 are KGHSH and LQKENI. The trim removed 2 bases at V and 5 bases at J, leaving 9 bases unmatched. The CDR3 is 17 amino acids. The CDR3 bases are TGTGCCAGCTCACCAGACTACGGGACAGGGGATGACAATGAGCAGTTCTTC. This codes for CASSPDYGTGDDNEQFF.

This clone showed up just once. This chain links TRBV18 with TRBJ1-1, with D perhaps TRBD1 (5 bases). The CDR3 is 14 residues long. With 9 bases removed from V and 2 bases from J, the gap between germline ends came to 16 bases. CDR1 is KGHSH and CDR2 is LQKENI in the germline V gene. For the CDR3, the DNA is TGTGCCAGTACCCAGGAGACAGCCAACACTGAAGCTTTCTTT. This encodes CASTQETANTEAFF.

About this clone: This specimen includes other DNA sequences encoding the same CDR3. The chain employs TRBV5-1 and TRBJ2-7; TRBD1 matches at 8 bases. Trimming took 5 bases from V and 0 from J; bases not matched to a gene: 4. The length of the CDR3 is 14 residues. The germline gives CDR1 SGHRS, CDR2 YFSETQ. CDR3 bases: TGCGCCAGCAGTCCCACAGGGGGCTCCTACGAGCAGTACTTC. Its protein is CASSPTGGSYEQYF. Full variable domain (missing parts from reference TRBV5-1 and TRBJ2-7): KAGVTQTPRYLIKTRGQQVTLSCSPISGHRSVSWYQQTPGQGLQFLFEYFSETQRNKGNFPGRFSGRQFSNSRSEMNVSTLELGDSALYLCASSPTGGSYEQYFGPGTRLTVT.

The chain couples TRBV6-5 to TRBJ2-7; D remains ambiguous. Germline CDR1 MNHEY, CDR2 SVGAGI. This CDR3 region has 15 residues. V was shortened by 0 bases and J by 3 bases, with 12 bases between the two germline ends. CDR3 in DNA: TGTGCCAGCAGTTACTCGATTAGTCCTATCTACGAGCAGTACTTC. Encoded protein: CASSYSISPIYEQYF.

This chain links TRBV19 with TRBJ2-1, with 7 bases aligning to TRBD1. The germline V gene encodes CDR1 LNHDA and CDR2 SQIVND (reference sequence). This CDR3 is built from 15 residues. Trimming took 1 base from V and 8 from J; bases not matched to a gene: 8. For the CDR3, the DNA is TGTGCCAGTAGTATAGGACAGGGAATCTTCGATGAGCAGTTCTTC. Amino acids: CASSIGQGIFDEQFF.

The rearrangement uses TRBV6-4 and TRBJ2-7; no reliable D call. The V end lost 0 bases, the J end lost 2 bases, and 8 bases lay between the germline ends. CDR3 length: 14 residues. Germline V gene data show CDR1 as MRHNA and CDR2 as SNTAGT. As DNA, the CDR3 is TGTGCCAGCAGTGACTCCTGGCAAACCTACGAGCAGTACTTC. Protein: CASSDSWQTYEQYF.

The rearrangement joins TRBV27 to TRBJ2-5; D remains ambiguous. Germline V gene data show CDR1 as MNHEY and CDR2 as SMNVEV (reference sequence). Deletions cut 3 bases from V and 2 bases from J, with 7 bases between. The CDR3 is 13 residues long. DNA for the CDR3: TGTGCCAGCAGTTTTCGGCAGCAAGAGACCCAGTACTTC. This encodes CASSFRQQETQYF.

In DNA, the CDR3 is TGTGCCACCAGTGACCTCACTAGCAGCGAGACCCAGTACTTC. Its protein is CATSDLTSSETQYF. J is TRBJ2-5 and V is TRBV24-1; maybe TRBD2 (6 bases). V lost 4 bases and J 5 bases, leaving 13 bases between the germline ends. Looked up from germline, CDR1 is KGHDR and CDR2 is SFDVKD. This CDR3 contains 14 residues.

A single count supports this clone. The chain combines TRBV5-1 with TRBJ2-2; TRBD2 aligns across 13 bases. Germline CDR1 and CDR2: SGHRS and YFSETQ. Trimming at V came to 4 bases and at J to 6 bases, leaving 9 bases not matched to a gene. There are 17 residues in the CDR3. In DNA form, the CDR3 reads TGCGCCAGCAGCCTCGGACTAGCGGGGGCCTACCCCGGGGAGCTGTTTTTT. This gives the protein CASSLGLAGAYPGELFF. Drawing the rest from reference TRBV5-1 and TRBJ2-2, the complete variable domain is KAGVTQTPRYLIKTRGQQVTLSCSPISGHRSVSWYQQTPGQGLQFLFEYFSETQRNKGNFPGRFSGRQFSNSRSEMNVSTLELGDSALYLCASSLGLAGAYPGELFFGEGSRLTVL.

The CDR3 loop is CAISEVAGGPDTQYF. The CDR3 nucleotides are TGTGCCATCAGTGAAGTAGCGGGGGGGCCAGATACGCAGTATTTT. The V gene is TRBV10-3, the J gene TRBJ2-3, with TRBD2 identical over 11 bases. This CDR3 contains 15 residues. Trimming at V came to 3 bases and at J to 4 bases, leaving 3 bases not matched to a gene. The germline V gene has CDR1 ENHRY and CDR2 SYGVKD.

V is TRBV7-9 and J is TRBJ2-1; D remains ambiguous. V gave up 1 base and J gave up 7 bases, with 11 bases separating them. CDR1 SEHNR and CDR2 FQNEAQ come from the germline V gene (reference sequence). The CDR3 sequence is 14 residues long. CDR3 in DNA: TGTGCCAGCAGCTTAGATGGATATAGGAATGAGCAGTTCTTC. It translates to CASSLDGYRNEQFF.

This chain uses TRBV6-5 with TRBJ2-7; D is uncertain. Trimming removed 5 bases from V and 1 base from J, with 9 bases in between. Germline CDR1 reads MNHEY; CDR2 reads SVGAGI. This CDR3 is built from 13 residues. CDR3 in DNA: TGTGCCAGCAGTCCAGGAATTTCCTACGAGCAGTACTTC. It specifies CASSPGISYEQYF.